This T cell receptor beta chain comes out of a study of T cell repertoires in cytomegalovirus infection. Study-level information: Well-studied HLA-B-restricted CMV epitopes were used in the study alongside recently identified HLA-C-restricted ones. Through public TCR beta signatures, both CMV infection and matching HLA type were indicated.

As to this clonotype: The antigen remains unidentified. It may be a read error: a sequence one base away is much more abundant.

Regarding the study as a whole: In two of eight donors, the top clonotype was HLA-C-restricted CMV-specific. Cumulative public TCR beta family frequency identified CMV carriers with the relevant HLA.

TCRdb redid the calling of the reads with MiXCR, one entry per CDR3 protein. The sample shows some 500,000 distinct CDR3 sequences, around 35% of them seen only once. The source is a human donor in good health (CMV status not recorded). Some clones in this sample may be carry-over from other donors' samples. Sequenced material: cultured PBMCs, taken from culture after CMV antigen stimulation.

The DNA for the CDR3 is TGTGCCAGCGGCGTAGGTAATCTGAAGACCCAGTACTTC. It is translated as CASGVGNLKTQYF. The rearrangement joins TRBV12-3 or TRBV12-4 to TRBJ2-5; D is uncertain. This CDR3 contains 13 residues. Trimming pared 8 bases from V and 6 bases from J, leaving 16 bases between.